This is a list of T cell receptor beta chains from one sample in a study of cytomegalovirus exposure and HLA in healthy donors. Assay: immunoSEQ multiplex PCR; the TCRdb copy retains only in-frame clones and omits some. The sample holds 200,000 to 250,000 clones, approximately 84% seen once. Sequencing used PBMCs. Receptors were obtained from a woman aged 40 to 55 in good health and CMV-seronegative. Both conserved end residues are part of each CDR3. The D gene is left open where the match is weak. Only part of the rows carry a size: once, few, many, or a class if the clone is expanded.

V	size	J	D	CDR3	DNA
TRBV5-1	once	TRBJ2-1	TRBD1	CASSLGQGGHNEQFF	TGCGCCAGCAGCCTAGGACAGGGTGGTCACAATGAGCAGTTCTTC
TRBV27	few	TRBJ2-7	-	CASSDIGREQYF	TGTGCCAGCAGTGACATAGGGAGGGAGCAGTACTTC
TRBV19	-	TRBJ1-2	TRBD1	CASSSRTGEYYGYTF	TGTGCCAGTAGTAGTCGGACAGGGGAATACTATGGCTACACCTTC
TRBV5-1	-	TRBJ1-5	-	CASSLDPGARPQHF	TGCGCCAGCAGCTTGGATCCAGGGGCGCGGCCCCAGCATTTT
TRBV9	-	TRBJ2-7	-	CASSPGQSPGEQYF	TGTGCCAGCAGCCCAGGACAGTCTCCTGGCGAGCAGTACTTC
TRBV9	-	TRBJ1-2	-	CASSVGDSGFYGYTF	TGTGCCAGCAGCGTAGGGGACTCTGGGTTCTATGGCTACACCTTC
TRBV28	-	TRBJ1-3	-	CANSPRGNRVGGNTIYF	TGTGCCAACAGTCCCCGGGGAAACAGGGTGGGTGGAAACACCATATATTTT
TRBV18	-	TRBJ2-2	TRBD2	CASSPPRFSGGSSNTGELFF	TGTGCCAGCTCACCACCTAGGTTTTCGGGAGGTTCCTCGAACACCGGGGAGCTGTTTTTT
TRBV6-5	-	TRBJ1-6	-	CASSRGMNSPLHF	TGTGCCAGCAGTCGGGGGATGAATTCACCCCTCCACTTT
TRBV2	few	TRBJ2-6	-	CASSDMGARGANVLTF	TGTGCCAGCAGTGATATGGGGGCAAGAGGGGCCAACGTCCTGACTTTC
TRBV7-9	-	TRBJ1-1	-	CASSPQGSGTEAFF	TGTGCCAGCAGCCCCCAGGGGAGTGGCACTGAAGCTTTCTTT